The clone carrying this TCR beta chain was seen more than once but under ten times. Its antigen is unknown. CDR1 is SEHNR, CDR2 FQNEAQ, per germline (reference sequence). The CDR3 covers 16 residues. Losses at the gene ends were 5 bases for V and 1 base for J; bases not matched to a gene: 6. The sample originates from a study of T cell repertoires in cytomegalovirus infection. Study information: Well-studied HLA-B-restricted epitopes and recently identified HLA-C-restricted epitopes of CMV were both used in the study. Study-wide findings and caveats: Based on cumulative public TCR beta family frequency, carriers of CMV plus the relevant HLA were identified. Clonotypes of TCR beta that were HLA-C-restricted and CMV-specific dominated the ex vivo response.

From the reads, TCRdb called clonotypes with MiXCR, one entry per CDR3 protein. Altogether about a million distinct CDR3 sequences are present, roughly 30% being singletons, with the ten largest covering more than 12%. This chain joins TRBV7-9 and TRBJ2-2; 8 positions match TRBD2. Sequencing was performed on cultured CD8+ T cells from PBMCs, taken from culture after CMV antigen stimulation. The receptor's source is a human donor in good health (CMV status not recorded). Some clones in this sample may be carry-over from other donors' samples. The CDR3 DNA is TGTGCCAGCAGCCCACTGACTAGCGAGAACACCGGGGAGCTGTTTTTT. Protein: CASSPLTSENTGELFF. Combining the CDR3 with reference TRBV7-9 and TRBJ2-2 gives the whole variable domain DTGVSQNPRHKITKRGQNVTFRCDPISEHNRLYWYRQTLGQGPEFLTYFQNEAQLEKSRLLSDRFSAERPKGSFSTLEIQRTEQGDSAMYLCASSPLTSENTGELFFGEGSRLTVL.